The clone carrying this T cell receptor (beta chain) was observed a handful of times. Antigen: not known. Different DNA sequences within this sample yield the same CDR3. The investigators split CD4+ cells into a CD45RA+ naive subset and a CD45RA-negative memory subset. The record originates from a study of shared clonotypes between healthy human individuals. Regarding the study as a whole: Generally, naive subsets (rather than memory subsets) showed larger estimated richness.

V was clipped by 5 bases and J by 3 bases, with 9 bases between them. The CDR3 is 13 residues long. CDR1 MDHEN and CDR2 SYDVKM come from the germline V gene. This table comes from immunoSEQ multiplex PCR, and its TCRdb copy is limited to in-frame clones, with some not included. The profile covers around 1,100,000 clones, with approximately 75% appearing a single time and 0.89% taken by the ten largest. The clonotype comes from a man younger than 30 in good health. Some clones in this sample may be carry-over from other donors' samples. Input material: memory CD4+ T cells from PBMCs. The subset denotes: CD45RA-negative fraction. V usage is TRBV28 and J usage is TRBJ2-3; D possibly corresponds to TRBD2 (6 bases). In DNA, the CDR3 is TGTGCCAGCAGTCGTAGCGGAACAGATACGCAGTATTTT. Protein: CASSRSGTDTQYF. Complete variable domain (other parts from reference TRBV28 and TRBJ2-3): DVKVTQSSRYLVKRTGEKVFLECVQDMDHENMFWYRQDPGLGLRLIYFSYDVKMKEKGDIPEGYSVSREKKERFSLILESASTNQTSMYLCASSRSGTDTQYFGPGTRLTVL.